These T cell receptor beta chains were read from a single sample in a study of technical replicates of blood from a handful of donors. The data were produced by immunoSEQ multiplex PCR, yet TCRdb's version contains in-frame clones alone and is incomplete. Among 70,000 to 80,000 clones listed, about nine tenths were seen once. Material for sequencing was T cells isolated from PBMCs. Every receptor here comes from a human donor in good health. Some clones in this sample may be carry-over from other donors' samples. The CDR3 runs from the conserved cysteine through the conserved F or W. A D gene is named only where the DNA matches it firmly. Clone size is shown for a subset of rows, as once, few, many or a class of expanded clone.

size,V,J,D,DNA,CDR3
.,TRBV7-8,TRBJ2-3,TRBD2,TGTGCCAGCAGCCCCGAACTGCGGACTAGCGGGGATACGCAGTATTTT,CASSPELRTSGDTQYF
.,TRBV5-1,TRBJ2-2,.,TGCGCCAGCAGCTTGCAGGGGCCGGACACCGGGGAGCTGTTTTTT,CASSLQGPDTGELFF
.,TRBV4-1,TRBJ2-7,TRBD1,TGCGCCAGCAGCCAAGCCGCATTATTAGAGACAGGGTCCCACGAGCAGTACTTC,CASSQAALLETGSHEQYF
.,TRBV11-2,TRBJ2-1,TRBD2,TGTGCCAGCAGCTTAGGCGGGGCCGGACTAGTATATGAGCAGTTCTTC,CASSLGGAGLVYEQFF
.,TRBV5-1,TRBJ2-1,.,TGCGCCAGCAGCTCCCGACTAGTACATGAGCAGTTCTTC,CASSSRLVHEQFF
.,TRBV5-1,TRBJ2-3,TRBD2,TGCGCCAGCAGCTTGGCTAGCGGGGGCCACCTTCCTAGCACAGATACGCAGTATTTT,CASSLASGGHLPSTDTQYF
.,TRBV7-9,TRBJ2-7,.,TGTGCCAGCAGCCTCCAAGCCACAGGGTCCGAGCAGTACTTC,CASSLQATGSEQYF
once,TRBV2,TRBJ2-7,.,TGTGCCAGCAGTGAAACGGCCTACAGGGTCGAGCAGTACTTC,CASSETAYRVEQYF
.,TRBV11-3,TRBJ2-2,.,TGTGCCAGCAGCTCCCGGGACACCGGGGAGCTGTTTTTT,CASSSRDTGELFF
.,TRBV5-4,TRBJ2-1,TRBD2,TGTGCCAGCAGCGGGACTAGCGGGTTTGAGCAGTTCTTC,CASSGTSGFEQFF
.,TRBV6-5,TRBJ2-3,.,TGTGCCAGCAGGGCAGGACAGTCAGATACGCAGTATTTT,CASRAGQSDTQYF
.,TRBV28,TRBJ2-7,TRBD2,TGTGCCAGCAGAGCTAGCGGGAGTAACTACGAGCAGTACTTC,CASRASGSNYEQYF
.,TRBV27,TRBJ2-1,TRBD2,TGTGCCAGCATTCCACGCGGGAGGGCCTTACATGAGCAGTTCTTC,CASIPRGRALHEQFF
.,TRBV5-1,TRBJ2-1,TRBD2,TGCGCCAGCAGCTTGATCCAGCGGGGGGACAATGAGCAGTTCTTC,CASSLIQRGDNEQFF
.,TRBV29-1,TRBJ1-1,TRBD1,TGCAGCGGTGCCGGGACAGGAACCGAAGCTTTCTTT,CSGAGTGTEAFF
.,TRBV5-4,TRBJ2-5,.,TGTGCCAGCAGCTTCAGGCAAGAGACCCAGTACTTC,CASSFRQETQYF
.,TRBV7-8,TRBJ2-5,TRBD2,TGTGCCAGCGCCCCTGGAGCGGGGAAAGGAGAGACCCAGTACTTC,CASAPGAGKGETQYF
.,TRBV4-2,TRBJ2-2,.,TGTGCCAGCAGCGCCGCGGGGCGGCCGAACACCGGGGAGCTGTTTTTT,CASSAAGRPNTGELFF
.,TRBV7-9,TRBJ2-1,.,TGTGCCAGCAGCTTAGAAAGGACTCGGAATGAGCAGTTCTTC,CASSLERTRNEQFF
.,TRBV29-1,TRBJ2-6,.,TGCAGCGTTGACGGGAGCTCTGGGGCCAACGTCCTGACTTTC,CSVDGSSGANVLTF
.,TRBV13,TRBJ2-3,TRBD2,TGTGCCAGCAGCGCGCCGGGACTAGATGTTAACACAGATACGCAGTATTTT,CASSAPGLDVNTDTQYF
.,TRBV11-2,TRBJ1-1,.,TGTGCCAGCAGTTACACGAGGGGGAGGGAGTACACTGAAGCTTTCTTT,CASSYTRGREYTEAFF
.,TRBV7-2,TRBJ2-7,TRBD1,TGTGCCAGCAGGTTAACCGGGACAGGGGGCTACGAGCAGTACTTC,CASRLTGTGGYEQYF
.,TRBV5-1,TRBJ2-5,.,TGCGCCAGCAGCGGTGAACTGACCCAGTACTTC,CASSGELTQYF
.,TRBV11-3,TRBJ2-7,TRBD2,TGTGCCAGCAGCTTAAGCGGGGACTACGAGCAGTACTTC,CASSLSGDYEQYF
.,TRBV7-6,TRBJ1-1,.,TGTGCCAGCAGCCCCCGGAACACTGAAGCTTTCTTT,CASSPRNTEAFF
.,TRBV9,TRBJ2-1,TRBD1,TGTGCCAGCCGGGGGACAGGGAGCTCCTACAATGAGCAGTTCTTC,CASRGTGSSYNEQFF
.,TRBV18,TRBJ2-5,.,TGTGCCAGCTCACAATTACAAGAGACCCAGTACTTC,CASSQLQETQYF
.,TRBV6-1,TRBJ2-7,TRBD1,TGTGCCAGCAGTGAAACGAGACAGGGGAGAATCTCCTACGAGCAGTACTTC,CASSETRQGRISYEQYF
.,TRBV19,TRBJ2-2,.,TGTGCCAGTAGTACAGGGATCCTGCTGGGTGGGGAGCTGTTTTTT,CASSTGILLGGELFF
once,TRBV7-6,TRBJ2-1,.,TGTGCCAGCAGCTTAGTGGGCGTTCTCGATGAGCAGTTCTTC,CASSLVGVLDEQFF
few,TRBV11-2,TRBJ2-5,TRBD1,TGTGCCAGCAGCTTAAGCCCAGGGGGACAAGAGACCCAGTACTTC,CASSLSPGGQETQYF
.,TRBV5-1,TRBJ2-7,.,TGCGCCAGCAGCGGTGGACAAGCCTACGAGCAGTACTTC,CASSGGQAYEQYF
.,TRBV7-6,TRBJ2-1,TRBD2,TGTGCCAGCAGCCTAGGCGGGGGAAGCAATGAGCAGTTCTTC,CASSLGGGSNEQFF
.,TRBV27,TRBJ2-3,.,TGTGCCAGCAGCGCCTATTACACAGATACGCAGTATTTT,CASSAYYTDTQYF
.,TRBV28,TRBJ2-5,TRBD2,TGTGCCAGCGGGTCCCATACTAGCGGGAGCCGGGAGACCCAGTACTTC,CASGSHTSGSRETQYF
.,TRBV5-4,TRBJ1-2,.,TGTGCCAGCAGCCCAACAAGTTCTCACTATGGCTACACCTTC,CASSPTSSHYGYTF
.,TRBV27,TRBJ2-7,TRBD1,TGTGCCAGCAGTTCCCCCAACCTTAGGACAGGGTACTACGAGCAGTACTTC,CASSSPNLRTGYYEQYF
.,TRBV9,TRBJ2-3,.,TGTGCCAGCAGCGCCGAATCTAGGCGGGTCTTTCTTACTAGCACAGATACGCAGTATTTT,CASSAESRRVFLTSTDTQYF
.,TRBV11-3,TRBJ2-7,TRBD1,TGTGCCAGCAGCTCAACGCGGACAGGACTTTTTGACGAGCAGTACTTC,CASSSTRTGLFDEQYF
.,TRBV7-6,TRBJ1-2,.,TGTGCCAGCAGCTTTCCCGGGGGCTATGGCTACACCTTC,CASSFPGGYGYTF
.,TRBV5-4,TRBJ2-7,TRBD2,TGTGCCAGCAGCTTGGGAGCCGGGACTAGCGCTCACGAGCAGTACTTC,CASSLGAGTSAHEQYF
.,TRBV19,TRBJ1-4,TRBD1,TGTGCCAGTAACGGACAGGCTTTAAGGAAACTGTTTTTT,CASNGQALRKLFF
.,TRBV28,TRBJ2-2,TRBD2,TGTGCCAGTTCCGGGACTAGCCCGTACAGCTGGGAGCTGTTTTTT,CASSGTSPYSWELFF
.,TRBV11-3,TRBJ2-1,TRBD2,TGTGCCAGCAGCCCTGGGACTAGCGTCGACAATGAGCAGTTCTTC,CASSPGTSVDNEQFF
.,TRBV19,TRBJ2-7,.,TGTGCCAGTAAAAAAGGAGGGCGCGACGAGCAGTACTTC,CASKKGGRDEQYF
.,TRBV10-3,TRBJ1-5,TRBD1,TGTGCCATCAGTGGACAGGGGCTGAATCAGCCCCAGCATTTT,CAISGQGLNQPQHF
.,TRBV5-1,TRBJ2-3,.,TGCGCCAGCAGCTTGGGGGTAGGGGGCACAGATACGCAGTATTTT,CASSLGVGGTDTQYF
once,TRBV4-1,TRBJ2-3,TRBD2,TGCGCCAGCAGCCCCTCAAGAGCGGGGGGGCCGGACGCAGATACGCAGTATTTT,CASSPSRAGGPDADTQYF
.,TRBV5-1,TRBJ1-5,TRBD1,TGCGCCAGCAGCTTGGGACCAGGGGGGCATCAGCCCCAGCATTTT,CASSLGPGGHQPQHF
.,TRBV5-1,TRBJ1-2,TRBD1,TGCGCCAGCAGTCCGACAAGGGGGCTCTATGGCTACACCTTC,CASSPTRGLYGYTF
.,TRBV27,TRBJ2-1,.,TGTGCCAGCAGCGATTTATACAGGGCCAATGAGCAGTTCTTC,CASSDLYRANEQFF
.,TRBV30,TRBJ1-5,TRBD1,TGTGCCTGGACAGGGACAGGGAGCAATCAGCCCCAGCATTTT,CAWTGTGSNQPQHF
few,TRBV4-1,TRBJ1-1,.,TGCGCCAGCAGCCACCTGACAGAAGCTTTCTTT,CASSHLTEAFF
.,TRBV5-1,TRBJ1-2,.,TGCGCCAGCAGCTTTGGGCGTAACTATGGCTACACCTTC,CASSFGRNYGYTF